The following is a T cell receptor (beta chain) sequence with its context. Its target is unknown. Random hexamers were used to reverse transcribe an amount of roughly 0.5 to 1 ug RNA. Amplification of the TCR beta CDR3 was carried out by immunoSEQ multiplex PCR, which spanned a total of 54 Vbeta and 13 Jbeta segments. TCRdb reprocessed the immunoSEQ multiplex PCR reads via MiXCR and lists one record per CDR3 protein. Among 100,000 to 150,000 distinct CDR3 sequences, approximately 93% were seen once, and the ten largest hold approximately 0.3%. The source of the sample is a study of CD8 T cells in Susac syndrome. Notes on the study in general: TCR sequencing and HLA analysis covered a relatively small number of individuals.

TCR beta was sequenced from blood CD8+ and CD4+ T cells. Negative isolation yielded CD8+ and CD4+ T cells; FACS enriched TEMRA cells. This CDR3 is built from 16 residues. Germline loops: CDR1 SGHDT, CDR2 YYEEEE. Losses at the gene ends were 4 bases for V and 5 bases for J; bases not matched to a gene: 13. The chain uses TRBV5-6 and TRBJ2-5, with TRBD2 matching over 8 bases. The receptor comes from a human donor with multiple sclerosis. Sequencing was performed on CD8+ T cells from PBMCs. In DNA, the CDR3 is TGTGCCAGCAGCGCGGACTATGGGACTAGTGAGGAGACCCAGTACTTC. Its protein is CASSADYGTSEETQYF. The variable domain in full, completed from reference TRBV5-6 and TRBJ2-5, reads DAGVTQSPTHLIKTRGQQVTLRCSPKSGHDTVSWYQQALGQGPQFIFQYYEEEERQRGNFPDRFSGHQFPNYSSELNVNALLLGDSALYLCASSADYGTSEETQYFGPGTRLLVL.